The present T cell receptor (beta chain) was sequenced within a study of shared clonotypes between healthy human individuals. At the level of the study: Aged 18 to 49, the donors were a couple of women and three men.

V lost 3 bases to trimming and J lost 0 bases, with 9 bases between them. The CDR3 loop spans 15 amino acids. Per the germline V gene, CDR1 is ENHRY and CDR2 is SYGVKD. Healthy and HIV-negative, the adult donors had no recent acute infections or vaccinations. Researchers ran the assay at a deep level. TCRdb keeps only in-frame clones here, not all; method: immunoSEQ multiplex PCR. This sample has around 1.1 million clones; 75% to 85% occur once, and the top ten carry roughly 0.65%. Sequenced material: memory CD4+ T cells from PBMCs. Subset specified: CD45RA-negative fraction. The sequence derives from a man aged 18 to 29 in good health. Some clones in this sample may be carry-over from other donors' samples. The chain carries TRBV10-3 and TRBJ1-5; D gene ambiguous. CDR3 in DNA: TGTGCCATCAGTGATCCCAGGTATAGCAATCAGCCCCAGCATTTT. Amino acids: CAISDPRYSNQPQHF.